A single sample gave rise to the 29 T cell receptor beta chains below, sequenced in a study of cytomegalovirus exposure and HLA in healthy donors. Only in-frame clones appear in the TCRdb table, and some are missing; sequencing was by immunoSEQ multiplex PCR. The table shows about 150,000 clones, with about 82% occurring only once. Specimen: PBMCs. The receptors come from a human donor in good health.

V gene TRBV4-1 combines with J gene TRBJ1-1; D is unclear. CDR3 size: 14 residues. Germline V gene lookup returns CDR1 MGHRA and CDR2 YSYEKL. Between the trimmed V and J ends, which lost 3 bases and 1 base, there was a span of 9 bases. The CDR3 spells CASSHLRGNTEAFF. CDR3 DNA: TGCGCCAGCAGCCACCTCCGGGGGAACACTGAAGCTTTCTTT.

This clone showed up just once. The rearrangement links TRBV10-2 to TRBJ1-2; D is perhaps TRBD1 (6 bases). CDR1 is WSHSY and CDR2 is SAAADI in the germline V gene. The CDR3 sequence is 13 residues long. V was shortened by 6 bases and J by 0 bases, with 8 bases between the two germline ends. The CDR3 DNA follows: TGCGCCAGCAGGGACAGTACTAACTATGGCTACACCTTC. Translation: CASRDSTNYGYTF.

The chain uses TRBV28 and TRBJ2-7; D gene ambiguous. The CDR3 is 13 amino acids. Germline values: CDR1 MDHEN, CDR2 SYDVKM. The V and J ends lost 4 bases and 3 bases respectively, with 10 bases between them. The CDR3 region is CASSSGFLYEQYF. CDR3 DNA: TGTGCCAGCAGTTCTGGCTTCCTCTACGAGCAGTACTTC. The variable domain in full, completed from reference TRBV28 and TRBJ2-7, reads DVKVTQSSRYLVKRTGEKVFLECVQDMDHENMFWYRQDPGLGLRLIYFSYDVKMKEKGDIPEGYSVSREKKERFSLILESASTNQTSMYLCASSSGFLYEQYFGPGTRLTVT.

The rearrangement uses TRBV28 and TRBJ2-1; TRBD2 aligns across 16 bases. The ends lost 1 base at V and 1 base at J; junction bases unmatched: 4. The CDR3 runs to 19 residues. Germline CDR1 reads MDHEN; CDR2 reads SYDVKM. CDR3 coding DNA: TGTGCCAGCAGTTTATTGGGACTAGCGGGAGGGAGTTCCTACAATGAGCAGTTCTTC. Encoded protein: CASSLLGLAGGSSYNEQFF. The variable domain in full, with the rest retrieved from reference TRBV28 and TRBJ2-1, is DVKVTQSSRYLVKRTGEKVFLECVQDMDHENMFWYRQDPGLGLRLIYFSYDVKMKEKGDIPEGYSVSREKKERFSLILESASTNQTSMYLCASSLLGLAGGSSYNEQFFGPGTRLTVL.

This rearrangement joins TRBV11-2 to TRBJ1-3; D call uncertain. The CDR3 runs to 14 residues. Germline V gene data show CDR1 as SGHAT and CDR2 as FQNNGV. The germline V and J ends were trimmed by 1 base and 4 bases, with 8 bases remaining between them. Here the CDR3 reads CASSLGAAGNTIYF. CDR3 sequence (DNA): TGTGCCAGCAGCTTAGGGGCTGCGGGAAACACCATATATTTT. The variable domain in full, completed from reference TRBV11-2 and TRBJ1-3, reads EAGVAQSPRYKIIEKRQSVAFWCNPISGHATLYWYQQILGQGPKLLIQFQNNGVVDDSQLPKDRFSAERLKGVDSTLKIQPAKLEDSAVYLCASSLGAAGNTIYFGEGSWLTVV.

This clone appeared once. The chain employs TRBV4-3 and TRBJ2-1, with D perhaps TRBD2 (6 bases). Germline CDR1 is LGHNA and CDR2 is YSLEER. The CDR3 runs to 19 residues. Trimming shortened V by 0 bases and J by 0 bases, and 18 bases separated the two germline ends. The CDR3, as DNA: TGCGCCAGCAGCCAAGATATCGGCGGGGCCGAATGCTCCTACAATGAGCAGTTCTTC. This encodes CASSQDIGGAECSYNEQFF.

This clone was seen a handful of times. V usage is TRBV19 and J usage is TRBJ2-2, with D unresolved. The CDR3 loop spans 14 amino acids. Trimming left V 1 base short and J 6 bases short, with 9 bases between. The germline CDR1 and CDR2 sequences are LNHDA and SQIVND (reference sequence). The CDR3 DNA follows: TGTGCCAGTAGTATAGGCGACTTACCCGGGGAGCTGTTTTTT. This encodes CASSIGDLPGELFF.

The chain's CDR3 is CASSSGTGSSFSGEKLFF. In nucleotides, the CDR3 is TGTGCCAGCAGCAGTGGGACAGGGAGCAGTTTTAGTGGCGAAAAACTGTTTTTT. The rearrangement uses TRBV13 and TRBJ1-4; 9 positions agree with TRBD1. CDR3 length: 18 amino acids. Looked up from germline, CDR1 is PRHDT and CDR2 is FYEKMQ (reference sequence). V dropped 5 bases and J dropped 8; count of bases not matched to a gene: 18.

The genes are TRBV7-2 and TRBJ1-2; 8 nucleotides line up with TRBD1. Trimming at V came to 5 bases and at J to 3 bases, leaving 5 bases not matched to a gene. This CDR3 is built from 14 residues. CDR1 and CDR2 (germline): SGHTA, FQGNSA. As DNA, the CDR3 is TGTGCCAGCAGCCCCCAACAGGGGGACTATGGCTACACCTTC. Translated: CASSPQQGDYGYTF. Filled out from reference TRBV7-2 and TRBJ1-2, the complete variable domain reads GAGVSQSPSNKVTEKGKDVELRCDPISGHTALYWYRQSLGQGLEFLIYFQGNSAPDKSGLPSDRFSAERTGGSVSTLTIQRTQQEDSAVYLCASSPQQGDYGYTFGSGTRLTVV.

This clone was observed a few times. CDR3 protein: CASSQEQTGAYEQYF. DNA of the CDR3: TGCGCCAGCAGCCAAGAACAAACGGGGGCCTACGAGCAGTACTTC. The chain joins TRBV4-1 to TRBJ2-7; tentatively, D is TRBD2 (6 bases). The CDR3 is made up of 15 amino acids. Per germline, CDR1 MGHRA and CDR2 YSYEKL. Trimming took off 0 bases at V and 2 bases at J, with 11 bases between the two ends.

V usage is TRBV29-1 and J usage is TRBJ2-1; 7 nucleotides agree with TRBD2. From germline, CDR1 is SQVTM and CDR2 ANQGSEA. The J segment lost 6 bases and the V segment lost 6 bases, leaving 11 bases of the junction unmatched. The CDR3 is 14 amino acids. CDR3 region: CSVASGNGRNEQFF. In nucleotides, the CDR3 is TGCAGCGTAGCCAGCGGGAATGGACGCAATGAGCAGTTCTTC.

This chain uses TRBV6-1 with TRBJ1-1; no definite D call. V was pared by 4 bases and J by 2 bases, with 17 bases between. The CDR3 is 16 amino acids. In germline, CDR1 is MNHNS, CDR2 SASEGT. CDR3 sequence (DNA): TGTGCCAGCAGTGCCTCGACAAGAAATGGTAACACTGAAGCTTTCTTT. Its translation: CASSASTRNGNTEAFF.

This sequence joins TRBV4-1 and TRBJ1-1; no clear D gene. CDR1 is MGHRA, CDR2 YSYEKL, per germline. CDR3 length equals 11 residues. The V gene lost 4 bases and the J gene lost 10 bases, with 10 bases spanning the gap. The CDR3 bases are TGCGCCAGCAGCCCTGGGCTTCGAGCTTTCTTT. Translating it yields CASSPGLRAFF.

This chain uses TRBV5-1 with TRBJ2-7, with TRBD1 identical over 9 bases. V was clipped by 1 base and J by 3 bases; unmatched bases: 11. Germline CDR1 and CDR2: SGHRS and YFSETQ. This CDR3 has 17 residues. For the CDR3, the DNA is TGCGCCAGCAGCTTGAATATGGGACAGGGTATTGACTACGAGCAGTACTTC. Residues: CASSLNMGQGIDYEQYF.

Only a few counts were recorded for this clone. The chain couples TRBV29-1 to TRBJ1-1, with 7 bases fitting TRBD1. Germline loops: CDR1 SQVTM, CDR2 ANQGSEA. V was pared by 6 bases and J by 2 bases, with 9 bases of the junction left unmatched. The CDR3 is 14 residues long. CDR3 amino acids: CSVTQGRKNTEAFF. CDR3 nucleotides: TGCAGCGTCACACAGGGGCGAAAAAACACTGAAGCTTTCTTT.

This chain links TRBV18 with TRBJ2-3; 10 bases match TRBD1. The CDR3 extends over 14 amino acids. V dropped 2 bases and J dropped 4; count of bases not matched to a gene: 0. Germline CDR1 KGHSH, CDR2 LQKENI. The CDR3 nucleotides are TGTGCCAGCTCACCAGGGACAGGGGCAGATACGCAGTATTTT. The encoded protein is CASSPGTGADTQYF.

The chain links TRBV29-1 to TRBJ1-1, with D perhaps TRBD1 (6 bases). V lost 5 bases and J 4 bases, leaving 17 bases between the germline ends. Germline V gene lookup returns CDR1 SQVTM and CDR2 ANQGSEA. The CDR3 spans 14 residues. CDR3 coding DNA: TGCAGCGTTTCTGGGACATTCCGGAGCACTGAAGCTTTCTTT. This encodes CSVSGTFRSTEAFF.

The V gene is TRBV4-1, the J gene TRBJ2-7, with TRBD2 matching 12 bases. The CDR3 extends over 18 amino acids. Germline V CDR1 and CDR2: MGHRA, YSYEKL. The V segment lost 1 base and the J segment 3 bases; nucleotides outside the gene matches: 10. In DNA form, the CDR3 reads TGCGCCAGCAGCCAAGCTCCCCTAGGACTAGCGGGGCTCTACGAGCAGTACTTC. It specifies CASSQAPLGLAGLYEQYF.

The chain links TRBV7-2 to TRBJ2-3; 8 nucleotides line up with TRBD1. The CDR3 is 16 residues long. The V gene end was trimmed by 1 base and the J gene end by 2 bases; junction bases not matched to a gene: 5. Germline V lookup: CDR1 SGHTA, CDR2 FQGNSA. The CDR3 loop reads CASSLVDRGLTDTQYF. The CDR3 DNA follows: TGTGCCAGCAGCTTAGTAGACAGGGGACTCACAGATACGCAGTATTTT.

Here the CDR3 DNA reads TGTGCCATCAGTGTAGAGGGGGCGTCGAATTCACCCCTCCACTTT. It yields the protein CAISVEGASNSPLHF. The chain combines TRBV10-3 with TRBJ1-6, with 7 positions matching TRBD1. CDR3 length equals 15 residues. Germline V gives CDR1 ENHRY, CDR2 SYGVKD. V lost 4 bases to trimming and J lost 7 bases; unmatched junction nucleotides: 7.

CDR3 sequence (DNA): TGTGCCAGTAGTGGGGGACTCACTTCCTACGAGCAGTACTTC. Translation gives CASSGGLTSYEQYF. This chain connects TRBV19 to TRBJ2-7, with a possible D match to TRBD2 (6 bases). The V end was cut by 5 bases, the J end by 1 base, with 12 bases between. Germline-derived CDR1 and CDR2 are LNHDA and SQIVND (reference sequence). The CDR3 extends over 14 amino acids.

This chain links TRBV4-3 with TRBJ2-1, with 9 bases identical to TRBD1. Germline CDR1 LGHNA, CDR2 YSLEER. With 5 bases clipped from V and 2 bases from J, the junction kept 4 bases outside the gene matches. The CDR3 runs 15 residues. The CDR3 region is CASSGDRAAYNEQFF. The CDR3 nucleotides are TGCGCCAGCAGCGGGGACAGGGCCGCCTACAATGAGCAGTTCTTC.

This chain uses TRBV14 with TRBJ2-7; 12 bases agree with TRBD2. V trimming: 0 bases; J trimming: 3 bases; junction bases outside the gene matches: 9. The germline V gene encodes CDR1 SGHDN and CDR2 FVKESK. This CDR3 is built from 18 residues. CDR3 in DNA: TGTGCCAGCAGCCAAGATCGGGCTAGCGGGGGGGCTAGCTACGAGCAGTACTTC. It is translated as CASSQDRASGGASYEQYF.

The chain carries TRBV7-2 and TRBJ2-7; TRBD2 agrees at 9 bases. This CDR3 contains 15 residues. After removal of 5 bases from V and 0 bases from J, the junction contained 5 bases not matched to a gene. Germline assignment: CDR1 SGHTA and CDR2 FQGNSA. The CDR3 here is CASSAGLASSYEQYF. The DNA for the CDR3 is TGTGCCAGCAGCGCCGGACTAGCGAGCTCCTACGAGCAGTACTTC.

The rearrangement uses TRBV7-9 and TRBJ2-1; a weak D match, TRBD2 (6 bases). V dropped 4 bases and J dropped 5 bases, with 18 bases sitting between them. Germline CDR1 SEHNR, CDR2 FQNEAQ (reference sequence). The CDR3 has 16 residues. CDR3 DNA sequence: TGTGCCAGCAGCTCGTACGAGAAGAGGGAGGACAATGAGCAGTTCTTC. Protein: CASSSYEKREDNEQFF.

Many counts were recorded for this clone. This rearrangement joins TRBV29-1 to TRBJ2-7; D is ambiguous. CDR1 and CDR2 from the germline V gene are SQVTM and ANQGSEA. V shed 4 bases and J shed 0 bases, with 7 bases lying between them. The CDR3 covers 12 residues. The CDR3 sequence: CSVVSGSYEQYF. The CDR3 DNA follows: TGCAGCGTTGTTTCCGGCTCCTACGAGCAGTACTTC.

This sequence joins TRBV27 and TRBJ1-4, with D perhaps matching TRBD1 (6 bases). V was pared by 4 bases and J by 4 bases, with 22 bases between. CDR1 and CDR2 (germline): MNHEY, SMNVEV (reference sequence). The CDR3 is 18 residues long. This CDR3 is CASSSRSGTRGFNEKLFF. The CDR3 DNA sequence: TGTGCCAGCAGTTCCCGATCCGGGACTAGGGGGTTTAATGAAAAACTGTTTTTT.

The chain links TRBV18 to TRBJ1-5, with 10 positions matching TRBD1. V was pared by 5 bases and J by 3 bases, with 4 bases of the junction left unmatched. The CDR3 extends over 15 amino acids. Germline CDR1 is KGHSH and CDR2 is LQKENI. The CDR3 DNA reads TGTGCCAGCTCAGGGACAGGGGCGGCCAATCAGCCCCAGCATTTT. Its protein is CASSGTGAANQPQHF.

This clone was counted only a few times. The rearrangement links TRBV6-6 to TRBJ1-6, with 9 bases matching TRBD1. The CDR3 covers 16 residues. Germline CDR1 MNHNY, CDR2 SVGAGI (reference sequence). Unmatched junction bases numbered 11, after V lost 4 bases and J lost 10 bases. The CDR3 here is CASSFFLTGTGSPLHF. Written as DNA, the CDR3 is TGTGCCAGCAGTTTTTTTCTAACCGGGACAGGGTCACCCCTCCACTTT.